This entry lists 15 T cell receptor beta chains sequenced from one sample in a study of blood T cell repertoires in COVID-19. Measured with immunoSEQ multiplex PCR; TCRdb has only the in-frame clones, and not every one. The sample yields over 100,000 clones, roughly 90% seen once. Material for sequencing was peripheral blood. The origin of the receptors is a man aged 60-69 years with COVID-19, enrolled during active disease.

This chain connects TRBV9 to TRBJ1-2; D is undetermined. The CDR3 has 15 residues. Germline CDR1 is SGDLS and CDR2 is YYNGEE. The V end lost 4 bases, the J end lost 4 bases, and 17 bases lay between the germline ends. CDR3 sequence reads: CASSPEGRAVYGYTF. CDR3 DNA sequence: TGTGCCAGCAGCCCAGAGGGTAGGGCAGTCTATGGCTACACCTTC.

The genes are TRBV6-5 and TRBJ2-3; a weak D match, TRBD1 (6 bases). Trimming pared 2 bases from V and 5 bases from J, leaving 11 bases between. The CDR3 loop spans 14 amino acids. CDR1 is MNHEY, CDR2 SVGAGI, per germline. The CDR3 loop reads CASSYKGDGDTQYF. CDR3 nucleotides: TGTGCCAGCAGTTACAAGGGGGATGGAGATACGCAGTATTTT.

This clone has just one count. This chain joins TRBV7-3 and TRBJ1-6; D is possibly TRBD1 (6 bases). Deletions cut 2 bases from V and 14 bases from J, with 19 bases between. The CDR3 extends over 15 amino acids. Germline V gene data show CDR1 as SGHTA and CDR2 as FQGTGA. The CDR3 region is CASSLDGQPSRTLHF. CDR3 DNA: TGTGCCAGCAGCTTAGATGGACAGCCCTCGAGGACCCTCCACTTT.

The chain links TRBV5-1 to TRBJ1-1; 8 bases agree with TRBD1. The CDR3 length is 16 residues. Germline loops: CDR1 SGHRS, CDR2 YFSETQ. The junction had 12 bases not matched to a gene; V was cut back by 4 bases and J by 4 bases. CDR3 coding DNA: TGCGCCAGCAGCCCCGGACAGGGAACGTTGAGCACTGAAGCTTTCTTT. This encodes CASSPGQGTLSTEAFF.

The rearrangement joins TRBV3-1 (or the pseudogene TRBV3-2) to TRBJ2-6; TRBD2 aligns across 11 bases. From germline, CDR1 is LGHDT and CDR2 YNNKEL (reference sequence). This CDR3 spans 18 amino acids. V was pared by 0 bases and J by 0 bases, with 1 base of the junction left unmatched. CDR3 nucleotide sequence: TGTGCCAGCAGCCAAGATCTAGCGGGGGGCTCTGGGGCCAACGTCCTGACTTTC. This encodes CASSQDLAGGSGANVLTF.

The chain carries TRBV18 and TRBJ2-1, with D maybe TRBD1 (6 bases). Trimming removed 5 bases at V and 6 bases at J, with 8 bases between. The germline CDR1 and CDR2 sequences are KGHSH and LQKENI. The CDR3 length is 12 residues. The CDR3 spells CASSTTGNEQFF. CDR3 in DNA: TGTGCCAGCTCAACGACAGGCAATGAGCAGTTCTTC.

The chain uses TRBV29-1 and TRBJ1-1; 9 bases are a match to TRBD1. V dropped 7 bases and J dropped 4; count of bases not matched to a gene: 10. The CDR3 loop spans 14 amino acids. CDR1 SQVTM and CDR2 ANQGSEA come from the germline V gene. The CDR3 bases are TGCAGCGCAGCAGAGACAGGGGGAGGCACTGAAGCTTTCTTT. Residues: CSAAETGGGTEAFF.

The CDR3 is CASSRTGGDYGYTF. Written as DNA, the CDR3 is TGTGCCAGCAGCAGAACAGGGGGCGACTATGGCTACACCTTC. The V and J genes are TRBV4-2 and TRBJ1-2; 9 bases map to TRBD1. With 5 bases clipped from V and 3 bases from J, the junction kept 4 bases outside the gene matches. This CDR3 spans 14 amino acids. Germline V lookup: CDR1 LGHNA, CDR2 YNFKEQ.

The rearrangement uses TRBV7-9 and TRBJ1-2, with D tentatively TRBD1 (5 bases). Germline assignment: CDR1 SEHNR and CDR2 FQNEAQ (reference sequence). Deletions cut 5 bases from V and 7 bases from J, with 20 bases between. The CDR3 has 15 residues. The CDR3 here is CASSPQGSRASGYTF. Written as DNA, the CDR3 is TGTGCCAGCAGCCCTCAGGGTAGTAGGGCCTCTGGCTACACCTTC.

This clone was recorded only once. The chain joins TRBV29-1 to TRBJ1-1; D is undetermined. There are 10 residues in the CDR3. V was trimmed by 6 bases and J by 0 bases, leaving 2 bases between them. Germline lookup yields CDR1 SQVTM and CDR2 ANQGSEA. In DNA form, the CDR3 reads TGCAGCGTCATGAACACTGAAGCTTTCTTT. Translation gives CSVMNTEAFF. Together with reference TRBV29-1 and TRBJ1-1, the CDR3 gives the full variable domain: SAVISQKPSRDICQRGTSLTIQCQVDSQVTMMFWYRQQPGQSLTLIATANQGSEATYESGFVIDKFPISRPNLTFSTLTVSNMSPEDSSIYLCSVMNTEAFFGQGTRLTVV.

This clone was seen once. This chain joins TRBV4-3 and TRBJ1-1, with 12 bases aligning to TRBD1. This CDR3 is 19 amino acids long. The trim removed 0 bases at V and 3 bases at J, leaving 11 bases unmatched. Germline assignment: CDR1 LGHNA and CDR2 YSLEER. CDR3 DNA sequence: TGCGCCAGCAGCCAAGATAAGCCGGGACAGGGGGCTGTATACACTGAAGCTTTCTTT. Amino acid sequence: CASSQDKPGQGAVYTEAFF.

The chain has TRBV5-1 and TRBJ2-1; D remains ambiguous. The CDR3 sequence is 12 residues long. V dropped 2 bases and J dropped 3 bases, with 3 bases sitting between them. Germline V lookup: CDR1 SGHRS, CDR2 YFSETQ. This CDR3 is CASSFSYNEQFF. The CDR3 DNA reads as TGCGCCAGCAGCTTTAGCTACAATGAGCAGTTCTTC. The whole variable domain, filled in from reference TRBV5-1 and TRBJ2-1, reads KAGVTQTPRYLIKTRGQQVTLSCSPISGHRSVSWYQQTPGQGLQFLFEYFSETQRNKGNFPGRFSGRQFSNSRSEMNVSTLELGDSALYLCASSFSYNEQFFGPGTRLTVL.

CDR3 region: CASSQDVAGVGAQYF. The CDR3 DNA follows: TGTGCCAGCAGCCAAGATGTAGCGGGGGTTGGGGCCCAGTACTTC. The chain uses TRBV4-2 and TRBJ2-5; 9 bases fit TRBD2. Germline CDR1 reads LGHNA; CDR2 reads YNFKEQ. The V and J ends lost 0 bases and 9 bases, in that order; junction bases with no gene match: 8. This CDR3 is 15 amino acids long.

The chain is built from TRBV9 and TRBJ2-5; tentative D call: TRBD1 (6 bases). Germline lookup yields CDR1 SGDLS and CDR2 YYNGEE. With 4 bases removed from V and 5 bases from J, the gap between germline ends came to 18 bases. This CDR3 contains 15 residues. The CDR3 coding sequence is TGTGCCAGCAGCTTACAGGGTTGGACGTGGGAGACCCAGTACTTC. Translation: CASSLQGWTWETQYF.

The gene calls are TRBV7-3 and TRBJ2-2; perhaps TRBD1 as D (5 bases). Germline V gene lookup returns CDR1 SGHTA and CDR2 FQGTGA. V was shortened by 2 bases and J by 4 bases, with 11 bases between the two germline ends. CDR3 size: 15 residues. The CDR3, as DNA: TGTGCCAGCAGCTTATCAATGGGGCCCACCGGGGAGCTGTTTTTT. It yields the protein CASSLSMGPTGELFF.